These 8 T cell receptor beta chains were sequenced from one sample in a study of post-analysis software for immune sequencing data. Study-level points and caveats: In patients, TRBV5-6, TRBV5-1 and TRBV20-1 belonged to roughly five TRBV segments found more frequently than in controls.

The library was made from cDNA and included unique molecular identifiers. Via MiXCR, TCRdb re-called the PCR reads, giving one row per CDR3 protein. The data contain fewer than 850,000 distinct CDR3 sequences, roughly 27% of them singletons. No antigen has been identified for these receptors. The specimen sequenced was blood. The receptors were sampled from a girl between 10 and 17 years old with multiple sclerosis.

This CDR3 is CASSQALDSYSPLHF. The CDR3 DNA is TGCGCCAGCAGCCAAGCGTTGGACAGCTATTCACCCCTCCACTTT. This chain uses TRBV4-1 with TRBJ1-6; weak D call: TRBD1 (6 bases). Deletions cut 1 base from V and 8 bases from J, with 12 bases between. Germline values: CDR1 MGHRA, CDR2 YSYEKL. The CDR3 runs 15 residues.

In this sample, this clonotype turned up a few times. The CDR3 DNA reads TGTGCCAGCAGTTCCGACATCTACGAGCAGTACTTC. Amino acids: CASSSDIYEQYF. V usage is TRBV12-3 or TRBV12-4 and J usage is TRBJ2-7; D is unresolved. The V end lost 4 bases, the J end lost 3 bases, and 7 bases lay between the germline ends. The CDR3 is 12 residues long.

This clonotype was seen more than once but under ten times. The rearrangement uses TRBV27 and TRBJ2-7, with 8 bases aligning to TRBD2. CDR1 and CDR2 from the germline V gene are MNHEY and SMNVEV (reference sequence). There are 14 residues in the CDR3. The J segment lost 6 bases and the V segment lost 2 bases, leaving 6 bases of the junction unmatched. The DNA of the CDR3 is TGTGCCAGCAGTTTAAACGGGAGGGCTTCCGAGCAGTACTTC. Translated, it gives CASSLNGRASEQYF.

This rearrangement joins TRBV3-1 to TRBJ2-1; D is perhaps TRBD1 or TRBD2 (6 bases each). V dropped 5 bases and J dropped 10 bases, with 18 bases sitting between them. The CDR3 is 14 amino acids. Germline values: CDR1 LGHDT, CDR2 YNNKEL (reference sequence). The CDR3 sequence: CASSYRDAGGEQFF. The CDR3 DNA reads as TGTGCCAGCAGCTATAGGGACGCCGGGGGCGAGCAGTTCTTC.

The chain links TRBV20-1 to TRBJ2-1; 13 nucleotides align to TRBD2. Germline V CDR1 and CDR2: DFQATT, SNEGSKA (reference sequence). The CDR3 is made up of 24 amino acids. V trimming: 1 base; J trimming: 0 bases; junction bases outside the gene matches: 24. Here the CDR3 reads CSARVFFGTSGENREEVSYNEQFF. The CDR3 DNA reads TGCAGTGCTAGAGTTTTTTTTGGGACTAGCGGGGAAAACAGAGAAGAGGTCTCCTACAATGAGCAGTTCTTC.

The J gene is TRBJ2-7, the V gene TRBV7-2; possibly TRBD2 for D (6 bases). V was shortened by 4 bases and J by 5 bases, with 15 bases between the two germline ends. This CDR3 has 14 residues. CDR1 and CDR2 from the germline V gene are SGHTA and FQGNSA. The CDR3 DNA reads TGTGCCAGCAGCTACCAGACTAGTCTCCACGAGCAGTACTTC. This encodes CASSYQTSLHEQYF.

As to this clonotype: One end of the junction is discordant with germline, which a read error may explain. This sequence joins TRBV14 and TRBJ2-3; D not certain. Germline V lookup: CDR1 SGHDN, CDR2 FVKESK. The CDR3 has 17 amino acids. CDR3 DNA: TGTACCAGCAGCCAAGATCTGACGGCGGCTAGCACAGATACGCAGTATTTT. Protein sequence: CTSSQDLTAASTDTQYF.

This clonotype has just one count. The chain links TRBV4-2 to TRBJ2-7; the D is unclear. CDR1 is LGHNA and CDR2 is YNFKEQ in the germline V gene. Trimming removed 4 bases at V and 1 base at J, with 14 bases between. The CDR3 consists of 15 residues. CDR3 DNA: TGTGCCAGCAGCCGAGATAGGAGCGCATCCTACGAGCAGTACTTC. It yields the protein CASSRDRSASYEQYF.